This TCR beta chain is drawn from a study of T cells in Graves' hyperthyroidism and ophthalmopathy. The CDR3 covers 14 residues. Trimming took 3 bases from V and 6 from J; bases not matched to a gene: 6. Germline V gene data show CDR1 as SGHDT and CDR2 as YYEEEE. The study's findings and limits: Separating ophthalmopathy from stable hyperthyroidism was achieved by a 13 V-J model.

Amplified TCR beta CDR3 regions came from RNA transcripts. First-round RT-PCR with HTBI primers amplified the TCR CDR3 region. Each CDR3 protein is one row after TCRdb ran MiXCR on the multiplex PCR reads. The profile covers 130,000 to 150,000 distinct CDR3 sequences, with approximately 20% appearing a single time and 65% to 80% taken by the ten largest. As regards this clonotype: The antigen is unknown.

The receptor was derived from a woman aged 45-59 years with Graves' hyperthyroidism that later progressed to Graves' ophthalmopathy. The rearrangement links TRBV5-6 to TRBJ1-2; 9 nucleotides match TRBD1. Input material: blood. The CDR3 is CASSSGTGWNGYTF. The DNA for the CDR3 is TGTGCCAGCAGCTCGGGGACAGGGTGGAATGGCTACACCTTC.